This T cell receptor (beta chain) was retrieved from a study of T cell repertoires in cytomegalovirus infection (dated by TCRdb to about 2019). In the study overall: Donor HLA type was relevant to the analysis, as public TCR beta signatures indicated carriage of CMV infection together with the matching HLA type. The study at large found these results: Cumulative frequency of public TCR beta family members discriminated carriers of CMV infection plus the relevant HLA type in this cohort and an independent roughly 320-donor cohort. In the ex vivo response, HLA-C-restricted CMV-specific TCR beta clonotypes were dominant, and in two of eight donors the single most frequent clonotype came from this HLA-C-restricted group.

Concerning this clonotype itself: What antigen it recognizes has not been identified. A much bigger clone sits one base away, suggesting this may be a read error.

The germline V gene gives CDR1 as SGHTA and CDR2 as FQGNSA. The CDR3 has 18 amino acids, counting the end cysteine and phenylalanine. CDR3 DNA only is kept here, 54 bases in frame from base 1. TCRdb records Illumina HiSeq 1500 as the sequencer. The public reads were run again by TCRdb, first through fastp at Q25 and then through MiXCR, and only productive beta chains were kept. Each entry merges the rows of one CDR3 protein and shows their most common DNA and genes. Recorded for this sample are some 600,000 distinct CDR3 sequences; 20% to 25% of them occurred a single time. The top ten hold 8% of the sample.

The TCR was taken from a human donor in good health (CMV status not recorded). Some clones in this sample may be carry-over from other donors' samples. The source material was CD8+ T cells from PBMCs. Rearrangement joined TRBV7-2 to TRBJ1-1, with 12 bases in between that match TRBD1. The DNA sequence follows: TGTGCCAGCAACTTACTAGGTAGACGGGACAGGGGGCACACTGAAGCTTTCTTT. This codes for CASNLLGRRDRGHTEAFF.